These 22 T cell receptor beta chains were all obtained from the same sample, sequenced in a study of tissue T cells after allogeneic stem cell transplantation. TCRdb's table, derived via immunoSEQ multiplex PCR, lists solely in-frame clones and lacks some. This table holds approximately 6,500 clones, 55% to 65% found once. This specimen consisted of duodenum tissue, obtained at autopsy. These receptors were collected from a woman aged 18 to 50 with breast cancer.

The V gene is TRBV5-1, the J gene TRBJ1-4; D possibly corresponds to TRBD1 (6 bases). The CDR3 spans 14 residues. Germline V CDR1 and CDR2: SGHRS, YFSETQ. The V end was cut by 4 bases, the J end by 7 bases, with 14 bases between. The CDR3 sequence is CASSRGGAVEKLFF. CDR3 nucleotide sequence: TGCGCCAGCAGCCGAGGGGGTGCTGTTGAAAAACTGTTTTTT.

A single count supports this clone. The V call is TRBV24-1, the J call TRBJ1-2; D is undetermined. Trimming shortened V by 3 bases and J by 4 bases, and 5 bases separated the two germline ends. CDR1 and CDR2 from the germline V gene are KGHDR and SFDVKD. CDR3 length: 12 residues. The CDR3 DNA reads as TGTGCCACCAGTGATGCGCGCTATGGCTACACCTTC. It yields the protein CATSDARYGYTF.

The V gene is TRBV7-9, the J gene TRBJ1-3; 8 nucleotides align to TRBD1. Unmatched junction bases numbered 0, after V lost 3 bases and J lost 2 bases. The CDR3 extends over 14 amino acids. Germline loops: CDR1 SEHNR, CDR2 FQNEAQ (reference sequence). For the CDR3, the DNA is TGTGCCAGCAGCTTGACAGGGGCTGGAAACACCATATATTTT. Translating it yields CASSLTGAGNTIYF.

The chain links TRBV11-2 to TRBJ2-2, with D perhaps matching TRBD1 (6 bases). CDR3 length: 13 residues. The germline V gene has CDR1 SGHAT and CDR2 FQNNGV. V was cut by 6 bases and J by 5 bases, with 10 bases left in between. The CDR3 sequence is CASRQGHTGELFF. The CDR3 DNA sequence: TGTGCCAGCAGACAGGGTCATACCGGGGAGCTGTTTTTT. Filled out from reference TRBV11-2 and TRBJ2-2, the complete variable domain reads EAGVAQSPRYKIIEKRQSVAFWCNPISGHATLYWYQQILGQGPKLLIQFQNNGVVDDSQLPKDRFSAERLKGVDSTLKIQPAKLEDSAVYLCASRQGHTGELFFGEGSRLTVL.

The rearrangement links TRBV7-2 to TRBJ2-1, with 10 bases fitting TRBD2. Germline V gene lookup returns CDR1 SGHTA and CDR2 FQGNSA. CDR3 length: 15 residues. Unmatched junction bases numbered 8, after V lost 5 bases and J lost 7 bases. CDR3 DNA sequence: TGTGCCAGCAGCGAAGGGCTAGCGGGAGTGAATGAGCAGTTCTTC. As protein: CASSEGLAGVNEQFF.

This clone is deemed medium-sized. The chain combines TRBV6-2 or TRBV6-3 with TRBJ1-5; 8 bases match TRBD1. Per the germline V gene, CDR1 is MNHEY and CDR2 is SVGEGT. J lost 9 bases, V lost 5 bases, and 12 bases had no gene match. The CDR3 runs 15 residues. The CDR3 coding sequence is TGTGCCAGCAGTACCGGGACAGGCGTATTCGGGCCCCAGCATTTT. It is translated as CASSTGTGVFGPQHF.

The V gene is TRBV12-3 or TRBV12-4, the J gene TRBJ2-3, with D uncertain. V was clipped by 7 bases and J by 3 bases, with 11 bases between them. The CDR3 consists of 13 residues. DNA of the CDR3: TGTGCCAGCACCCTTATAGGTACAGATACGCAGTATTTT. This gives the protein CASTLIGTDTQYF.

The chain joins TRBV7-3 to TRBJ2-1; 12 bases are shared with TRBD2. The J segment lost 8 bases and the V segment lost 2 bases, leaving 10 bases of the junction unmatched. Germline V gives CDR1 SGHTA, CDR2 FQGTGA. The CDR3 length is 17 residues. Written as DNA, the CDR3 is TGTGCCAGCAGCTTAGGGGATCTAGCGGGAGGGCGGCATGAGCAGTTCTTC. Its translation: CASSLGDLAGGRHEQFF.

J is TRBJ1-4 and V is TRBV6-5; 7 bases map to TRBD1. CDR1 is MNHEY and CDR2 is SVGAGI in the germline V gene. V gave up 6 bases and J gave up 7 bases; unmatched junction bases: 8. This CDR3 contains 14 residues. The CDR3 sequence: CASRDPGTAEKLFF. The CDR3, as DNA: TGTGCCAGCAGGGACCCCGGGACAGCTGAAAAACTGTTTTTT.

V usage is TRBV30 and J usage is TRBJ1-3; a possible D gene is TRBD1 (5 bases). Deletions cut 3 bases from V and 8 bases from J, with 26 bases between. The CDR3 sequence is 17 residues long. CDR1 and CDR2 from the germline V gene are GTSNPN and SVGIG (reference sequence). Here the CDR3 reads CAWSVDGQGIFADTIYF. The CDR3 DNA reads TGTGCCTGGAGCGTCGATGGGCAGGGAATCTTCGCAGACACCATATATTTT.

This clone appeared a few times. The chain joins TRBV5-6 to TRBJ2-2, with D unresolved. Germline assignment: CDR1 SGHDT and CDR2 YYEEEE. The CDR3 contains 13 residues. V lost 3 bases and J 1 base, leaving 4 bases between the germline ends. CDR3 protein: CASSSRNTGELFF. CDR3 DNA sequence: TGTGCCAGCAGCTCCAGGAACACCGGGGAGCTGTTTTTT.

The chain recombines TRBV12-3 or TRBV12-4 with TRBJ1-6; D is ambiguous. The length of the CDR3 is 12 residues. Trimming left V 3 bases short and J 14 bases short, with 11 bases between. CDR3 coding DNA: TGTGCCAGCAGTTTCAGGAGTTCGGCCCTCCACTTT. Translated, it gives CASSFRSSALHF.

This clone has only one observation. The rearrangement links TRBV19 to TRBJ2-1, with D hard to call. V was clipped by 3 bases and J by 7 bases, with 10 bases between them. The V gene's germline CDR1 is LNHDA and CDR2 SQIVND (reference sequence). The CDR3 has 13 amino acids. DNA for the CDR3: TGTGCCAGTAGTATTGCCCTTGAGAATGAGCAGTTCTTC. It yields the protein CASSIALENEQFF. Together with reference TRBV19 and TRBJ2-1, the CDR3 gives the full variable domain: DGGITQSPKYLFRKEGQNVTLSCEQNLNHDAMYWYRQDPGQGLRLIYYSQIVNDFQKGDIAEGYSVSREKKESFPLTVTSAQKNPTAFYLCASSIALENEQFFGPGTRLTVL.

Written as DNA, the CDR3 is TGTGCCAGCAGAAGCGGGGGGGAGCAAGAGACCCAGTACTTC. Residues: CASRSGGEQETQYF. The chain has TRBV2 and TRBJ2-5; 10 bases match TRBD2. This CDR3 region has 14 residues. J was trimmed by 2 bases and V by 6 bases; bases with no gene match: 3. The germline V gene has CDR1 SNHLY and CDR2 FYNNEI.

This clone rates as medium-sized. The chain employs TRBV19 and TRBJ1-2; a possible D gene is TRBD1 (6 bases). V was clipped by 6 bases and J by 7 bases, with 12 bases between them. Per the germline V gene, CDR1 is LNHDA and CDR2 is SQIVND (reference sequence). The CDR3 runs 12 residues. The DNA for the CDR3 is TGTGCCAGTAGAACAGGGCTCGGTGGCTACACCTTC. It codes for CASRTGLGGYTF.

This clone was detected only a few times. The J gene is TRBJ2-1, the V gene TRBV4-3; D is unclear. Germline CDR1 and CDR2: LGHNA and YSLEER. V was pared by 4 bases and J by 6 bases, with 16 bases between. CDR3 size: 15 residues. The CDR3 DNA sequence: TGCGCCAGCAGCCCCTACGGCACCTACCCCAATGAGCAGTTCTTC. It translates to CASSPYGTYPNEQFF.

Written as DNA, the CDR3 is TGTGCCACCAGCCGTCTACGTCAGGGGGCTGAAAAACTGTTTTTT. Protein sequence: CATSRLRQGAEKLFF. This chain uses TRBV15 with TRBJ1-4, with TRBD1 matching over 8 bases. The CDR3 is made up of 15 amino acids. The germline CDR1 and CDR2 sequences are LNHNV and YYDKDF (reference sequence). Losses at the gene ends were 5 bases for V and 7 bases for J; bases not matched to a gene: 9.

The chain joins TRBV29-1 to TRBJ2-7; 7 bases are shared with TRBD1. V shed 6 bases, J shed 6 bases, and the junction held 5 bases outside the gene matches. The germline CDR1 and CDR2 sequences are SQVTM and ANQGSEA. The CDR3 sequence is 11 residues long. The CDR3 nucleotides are TGCAGCGTGGGGACAGACGCCGAGCAGTACTTC. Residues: CSVGTDAEQYF.

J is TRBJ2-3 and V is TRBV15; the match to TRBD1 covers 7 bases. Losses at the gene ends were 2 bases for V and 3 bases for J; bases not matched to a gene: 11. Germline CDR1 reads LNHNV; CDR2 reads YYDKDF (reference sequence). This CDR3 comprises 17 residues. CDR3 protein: CATSRSYRGEGTDTQYF. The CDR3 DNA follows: TGTGCCACCAGCAGATCCTACAGGGGAGAGGGGACAGATACGCAGTATTTT.

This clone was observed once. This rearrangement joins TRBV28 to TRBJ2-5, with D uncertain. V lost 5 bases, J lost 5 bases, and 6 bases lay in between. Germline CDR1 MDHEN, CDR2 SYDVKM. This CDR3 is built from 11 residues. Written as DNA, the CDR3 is TGTGCCAGCAGTGTCAGGGAGACCCAGTACTTC. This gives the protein CASSVRETQYF. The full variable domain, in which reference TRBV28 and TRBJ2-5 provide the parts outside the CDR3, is DVKVTQSSRYLVKRTGEKVFLECVQDMDHENMFWYRQDPGLGLRLIYFSYDVKMKEKGDIPEGYSVSREKKERFSLILESASTNQTSMYLCASSVRETQYFGPGTRLLVL.

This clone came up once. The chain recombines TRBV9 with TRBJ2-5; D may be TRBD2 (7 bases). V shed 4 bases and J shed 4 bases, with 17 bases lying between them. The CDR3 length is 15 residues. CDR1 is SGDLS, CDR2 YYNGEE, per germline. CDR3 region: CASSPSGGWGETQYF. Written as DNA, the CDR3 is TGTGCCAGCAGCCCCTCGGGGGGCTGGGGAGAGACCCAGTACTTC.

The CDR3, as DNA: TGTGCCAGCAGCGCAGGACTAGCGGAATCCTACGAGCAGTACTTC. This sequence encodes CASSAGLAESYEQYF. The genes are TRBV9 and TRBJ2-7, with 10 bases lining up with TRBD2. Trimming removed 3 bases from V and 1 base from J; junction bases left unmatched: 4. The CDR3 runs to 15 residues. Looked up from germline, CDR1 is SGDLS and CDR2 is YYNGEE.